The T cell receptor beta chain described here comes from a study of patients and donors after allogeneic stem cell transplantation. One entry per CDR3 protein results from TCRdb running MiXCR on the RT-PCR reads. The sample has hundreds of thousands of distinct CDR3 sequences, roughly 38% seen once. The sequence was collected from a human donor who was either an allogeneic HSCT recipient or a stem cell or donor lymphocyte infusion donor (not recorded which). It is not recorded whose cells these are; they may come from a transplant donor. The source material was blood, either unsorted or a sorted T cell fraction (not recorded which).

The CDR3: CSALRALGGGNGYTF. The CDR3 DNA follows: TGCAGTGCCTTGCGCGCCTTGGGTGGAGGAAATGGCTACACCTTC. The rearrangement joins TRBV20-1 to TRBJ1-2, with D uncertain. The CDR3 has 15 amino acids. V was shortened by 6 bases and J by 6 bases, with 23 bases between the two germline ends. Germline lookup yields CDR1 DFQATT and CDR2 SNEGSKA (reference sequence).